Here is one TCR beta chain with its context. Other DNA sequences in the same sample also yield this CDR3. Germline V CDR1 and CDR2: MNHNS, SASEGT. The CDR3 is 12 residues long. V was pared by 5 bases and J by 4 bases, with 1 base of the junction left unmatched. These data belong to a study of shared clonotypes between healthy human individuals. Repertoires were generated with immunoSEQ multiplex PCR, while TCRdb's copy carries only in-frame clones and drops some. The table shows some 600,000 clones, with roughly 96% occurring only once. The naive CD8 population came from CD45RO-negative cells selected for CCR7, without terminally differentiated effector memory CD45RA+ cells. Donors had no recently reported acute infections or vaccinations and were HIV-negative.

Material for sequencing was naive CD8+ T cells sorted from blood. The receptor comes from a woman aged 25 to 39 in good health. The chain recombines TRBV6-1 with TRBJ2-7; 8 nucleotides match TRBD2. The CDR3 sequence is CASSPGGYEQYF. CDR3 sequence (DNA): TGTGCCAGCAGTCCGGGGGGGTACGAGCAGTACTTC.